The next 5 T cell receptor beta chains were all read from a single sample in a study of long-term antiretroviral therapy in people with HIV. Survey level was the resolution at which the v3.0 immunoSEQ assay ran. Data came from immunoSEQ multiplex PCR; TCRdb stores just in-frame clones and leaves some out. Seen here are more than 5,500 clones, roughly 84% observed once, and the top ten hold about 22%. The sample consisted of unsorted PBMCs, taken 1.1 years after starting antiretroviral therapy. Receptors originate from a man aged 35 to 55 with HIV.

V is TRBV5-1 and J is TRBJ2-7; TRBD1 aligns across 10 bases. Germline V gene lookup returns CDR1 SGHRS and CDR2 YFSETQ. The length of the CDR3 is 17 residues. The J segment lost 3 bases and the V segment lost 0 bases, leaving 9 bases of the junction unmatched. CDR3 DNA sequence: TGCGCCAGCAGCTTGGGGGACAGGGGTCGCAGATTCTACGAGCAGTACTTC. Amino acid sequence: CASSLGDRGRRFYEQYF.

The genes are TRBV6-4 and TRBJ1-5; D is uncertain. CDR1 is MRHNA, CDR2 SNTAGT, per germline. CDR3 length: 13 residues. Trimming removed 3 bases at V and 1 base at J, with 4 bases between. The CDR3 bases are TGTGCCAGCAGTGAAGGGAGCAATCAGCCCCAGCATTTT. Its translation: CASSEGSNQPQHF.

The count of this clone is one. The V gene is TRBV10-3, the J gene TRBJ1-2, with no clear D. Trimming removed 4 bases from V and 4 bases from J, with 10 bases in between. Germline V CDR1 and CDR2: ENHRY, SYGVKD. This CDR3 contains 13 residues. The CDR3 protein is CAISVDGIYGYTF. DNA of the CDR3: TGTGCCATCAGTGTTGACGGGATCTATGGCTACACCTTC.

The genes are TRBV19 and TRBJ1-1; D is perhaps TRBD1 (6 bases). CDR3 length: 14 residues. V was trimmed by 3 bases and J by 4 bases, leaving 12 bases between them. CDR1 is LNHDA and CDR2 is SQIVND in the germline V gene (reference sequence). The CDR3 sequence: CASSMTGWGTEAFF. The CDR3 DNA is TGTGCCAGTAGTATGACAGGATGGGGCACTGAAGCTTTCTTT.

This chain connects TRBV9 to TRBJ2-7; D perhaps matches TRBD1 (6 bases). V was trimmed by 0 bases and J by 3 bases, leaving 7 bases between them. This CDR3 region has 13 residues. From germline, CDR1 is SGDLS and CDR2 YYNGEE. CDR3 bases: TGTGCCAGCAGCGTAGCGGACAGCTACGAGCAGTACTTC. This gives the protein CASSVADSYEQYF. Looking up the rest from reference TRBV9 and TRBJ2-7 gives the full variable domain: DSGVTQTPKHLITATGQRVTLRCSPRSGDLSVYWYQQSLDQGLQFLIQYYNGEERAKGNILERFSAQQFPDLHSELNLSSLELGDSALYFCASSVADSYEQYFGPGTRLTVT.